This T cell receptor beta chain was captured by sequencing in a study of Siglec-9 on CD8 T cells in melanoma (dated by TCRdb to about 2019). At the level of the whole study: The study examined the expression of Siglec-9 on CD8+ T cells and how Siglec-9 regulates T cells within the melanoma tumor microenvironment. What the work shows at the level of the full study, not this receptor alone: Siglec-9 was reported to mark and regulate an effector memory CD8+ T-cell subset that appeared to accumulate within melanoma tumors.

Worth noting for this clone: Its binding antigen is unknown. No much larger clone is present one base from it, and per-base qualities are unavailable.

Libraries were made using the immunoSEQ multiplex PCR assay. Entries here come from immuneACCESS through TCRdb and include only in-frame sequences with V and J called. Some clones fail to appear in such tables; in the studies checked, an unresolved V gene covers under half of the shortfall, and the cause of the remainder is unknown. For this sample there are about 36,000 clones; approximately 84% appear just once. The ten largest account for approximately 1.7% of the sample. The CDR3 runs 12 amino acids, cysteine and phenylalanine included. The DNA shown is the 36-base CDR3, in frame from base 1. CDR1 and CDR2, per the germline V gene (reference sequence), are MNHEY and SMNVEV. V is reduced by 5 bases and J by 4 bases, leaving a spacing of 9 bases between them.

The chain is assembled from TRBV27 and TRBJ2-7; no confident D gene assignment can be made. Sequenced: Siglec-9- CD8+ T cells sorted from blood. The sample's cell subset or site, from its label and the paper: CD8 T cells lacking Siglec-9. The clonotype comes from a human donor in good health. The nucleotides read TGTGCCAGCAGTACAAACCGGTACGAGCAGTACTTC. The resulting protein is CASSTNRYEQYF.